This TCR beta chain was sequenced during a study of cytomegalovirus exposure and HLA in healthy donors. Study results and limitations: Within the data, a cluster of highly shared sequence variants was likely a sequencing artifact.

Of note for this clone: The antigen is unknown.

The germline gives CDR1 SGHDT, CDR2 YYEEEE. CDR3 size: 15 residues. With V trimmed by 3 bases and J by 6 bases, 3 bases remained unmatched. The PCR used 60 Vbeta and 13 Jbeta primers. Profiling relied on immunoSEQ multiplex PCR, and the TCRdb table lists in-frame clones only, not all of them. The table has some 140,000 clones, about 82% seen once. This TCR was recovered from a female donor in good health and CMV-seropositive. Sequenced: PBMCs. The genes are TRBV5-6 and TRBJ2-2; 12 nucleotides align to TRBD2. CDR3 loop: CASSYGTSGSGELFF. The CDR3 DNA reads TGTGCCAGCAGCTATGGGACTAGCGGGTCCGGGGAGCTGTTTTTT.